The next 12 T cell receptor beta chains were all read from a single sample in a study of spatial heterogeneity in lung cancer (dated by TCRdb to between 2017 and 2020). The library was prepared using 5' RACE. Sequencing used a NextSeq 500. Using fastp at Q25 and MiXCR, TCRdb reprocessed the public reads and kept productive beta chains. Entries that share a CDR3 protein sequence are merged under the most common genes and DNA. The sample includes approximately 40,000 distinct CDR3 sequences, with roughly 7.4% observed a single time. About 26% of the sample goes to the ten largest clones. According to the study, the label for this sample's time point signals: sample taken at primary tumor resection. For TCR sequencing, whole RNA was extracted from tumor and nontumor lung tissue, or from cryopreserved PBMC samples, and no cell sorting was done. The starting material was PBMCs, obtained at surgery. These receptors came from a male donor with early-stage non-small cell lung cancer.

The sample holds many counts of this clonotype. The chain uses TRBV28 and TRBJ1-4; tentative D call: TRBD1 (5 bases). V was shortened by 4 bases and J by 2 bases, with 11 bases between the two germline ends. The CDR3 covers 15 residues. The germline V gene has CDR1 MDHEN and CDR2 SYDVKM. The CDR3 region is CASSSSGSTNEKLFF. CDR3 DNA sequence: TGTGCCAGCAGTTCATCAGGGAGTACTAATGAAAAACTGTTTTTT. Together with reference TRBV28 and TRBJ1-4, the CDR3 gives the full variable domain: DVKVTQSSRYLVKRTGEKVFLECVQDMDHENMFWYRQDPGLGLRLIYFSYDVKMKEKGDIPEGYSVSREKKERFSLILESASTNQTSMYLCASSSSGSTNEKLFFGSGTQLSVL.

This clonotype was observed at least ten times. The J gene is TRBJ1-4, the V gene TRBV20-1; 7 nucleotides align to TRBD1. Germline V gene lookup returns CDR1 DFQATT and CDR2 SNEGSKA (reference sequence). V shed 2 bases, J shed 0 bases, and the junction held 9 bases outside the gene matches. This CDR3 has 17 residues. CDR3 DNA: TGCAGTGCTAGACTTTTAACAGGGGCCGCAACTAATGAAAAACTGTTTTTT. As protein: CSARLLTGAATNEKLFF.

This clonotype was found many times. The chain has TRBV29-1 and TRBJ2-6, with 8 bases lining up with TRBD2. With 5 bases clipped from V and 3 bases from J, the junction kept 15 bases outside the gene matches. CDR3 length: 18 amino acids. From germline, CDR1 is SQVTM and CDR2 ANQGSEA. CDR3 bases: TGCAGCGTTAGAGATAGTGACGGGGGGGCTTTTGGGGCCAACGTCCTGACTTTC. Amino acids: CSVRDSDGGAFGANVLTF.

There are many counts of this clonotype. This chain links TRBV7-8 with TRBJ1-1; D is unresolved. The V gene's germline CDR1 is SGHVS and CDR2 FQNEAQ. This CDR3 is 14 amino acids long. V was pared by 1 base and J by 0 bases, with 6 bases between. The CDR3 reads CASSLVIVNTEAFF. In nucleotides, the CDR3 is TGTGCCAGCAGCTTAGTAATCGTGAACACTGAAGCTTTCTTT.

The J gene is TRBJ2-1, the V gene TRBV15; D uncertain. This CDR3 contains 16 residues. The germline CDR1 and CDR2 sequences are LNHNV and YYDKDF (reference sequence). The V end lost 2 bases, the J end lost 0 bases, and 11 bases lay between the germline ends. This CDR3 reads CATSRSTVSSYNEQFF. The CDR3 DNA follows: TGTGCCACCAGCAGATCTACAGTCAGCTCCTACAATGAGCAGTTCTTC.

By sample fraction, this clonotype is medium-sized. J is TRBJ1-6 and V is TRBV19, with 7 bases that match TRBD1. The V and J ends lost 6 bases and 6 bases, in that order; junction bases with no gene match: 11. Germline CDR1 reads LNHDA; CDR2 reads SQIVND (reference sequence). The CDR3 covers 16 residues. The CDR3 region is CASRKPGQTFNSPLHF. The CDR3 DNA is TGTGCCAGTAGAAAACCGGGACAGACTTTTAATTCACCCCTCCACTTT. Using reference TRBV19 and TRBJ1-6 for the parts outside the CDR3, the full variable domain is DGGITQSPKYLFRKEGQNVTLSCEQNLNHDAMYWYRQDPGQGLRLIYYSQIVNDFQKGDIAEGYSVSREKKESFPLTVTSAQKNPTAFYLCASRKPGQTFNSPLHFGNGTRLTVT.

The V call is TRBV6-2 or TRBV6-3, the J call TRBJ1-2; D is possibly TRBD1 (6 bases). The length of the CDR3 is 14 residues. The germline CDR1 and CDR2 sequences are MNHEY and SVGEGT. The V gene lost 6 bases and the J gene lost 2 bases, with 13 bases spanning the gap. The CDR3 nucleotides read TGTGCCAGCAGCCGTCTTGGGGGCAACTATGGCTACACCTTC. It encodes CASSRLGGNYGYTF.

In its sample, this clonotype was seen a few times. This sequence joins TRBV6-1 and TRBJ1-2; 7 bases match TRBD1. The CDR3 runs to 13 residues. V lost 11 bases, J lost 13 bases, and 19 bases stayed unmatched. Germline V gene lookup returns CDR1 MNHNS and CDR2 SASEGT. The CDR3 reads CAATGTEAFGGTF. As DNA, the CDR3 is TGTGCCGCAACCGGGACAGAGGCATTTGGTGGCACCTTC.

The sample holds many counts of this clonotype. This chain links TRBV25-1 with TRBJ1-2; no clear D gene. V gave up 1 base and J gave up 7 bases, with 7 bases separating them. This CDR3 is 12 amino acids long. The germline CDR1 and CDR2 sequences are MGHDK and SYGVNS. CDR3 nucleotide sequence: TGTGCCAGCAGTGAATCTTGGCTTGGCTACACCTTC. Amino acids: CASSESWLGYTF.

Concerning this clonotype itself: A much bigger clone sits one base away, suggesting this may be a read error. The V and J genes are TRBV7-9 and TRBJ1-1, with 7 bases matching TRBD1. This CDR3 contains 14 residues. Trimming took 5 bases from V and 1 from J; bases not matched to a gene: 4. Per germline, CDR1 SEHNR and CDR2 FQNEAQ (reference sequence). The chain's CDR3 is CASSDRDRNTEAFF. For the CDR3, the DNA is TGTGCCAGCAGCGACCGGGACAGGAACACTGAAGCTTTCTTT.

This clonotype was seen repeatedly, ten times or more. The chain carries TRBV20-1 and TRBJ1-1; 8 positions agree with TRBD1. This CDR3 contains 16 residues. CDR1 and CDR2 from the germline V gene are DFQATT and SNEGSKA (reference sequence). Germline trimming cut 0 bases from V and 1 base from J; bases unmatched to any gene: 7. The CDR3: CSARDPGQGTNTEAFF. The CDR3 DNA is TGCAGTGCTAGAGACCCCGGACAGGGTACGAACACTGAAGCTTTCTTT.

Many counts were recorded for this clonotype. The chain links TRBV6-5 to TRBJ2-5; 8 bases agree with TRBD1. Trimming cost V 2 bases and J 5 bases; bases outside gene matches: 7. There are 15 residues in the CDR3. CDR1 and CDR2 from the germline V gene are MNHEY and SVGAGI. CDR3 nucleotide sequence: TGTGCCAGCAGTTACCGTGGGACAGGTGGCGAGACCCAGTACTTC. This gives the protein CASSYRGTGGETQYF.